The 21 T cell receptor beta chains given below trace back to one sample, sequenced in a study of early T cells in non-severe SARS-CoV-2 infection. MiXCR, applied by TCRdb to the 5' RACE reads, yields one record per CDR3 protein. The data show tens of thousands of distinct CDR3 sequences, just under 4% seen once. The specimen sequenced was whole blood. All receptors derive from an adult who was a healthcare worker with PCR-confirmed SARS-CoV-2 infection or an uninfected control (not recorded which).

This clonotype was counted between two and nine times. The chain is built from TRBV21-1 and TRBJ2-3; no DNA check was done on the table's D call, TRBD2. TRBV21-1 is given as a pseudogene. CDR3 length equals 17 residues. In DNA, the CDR3 is TGTGCCAGCAGCAGTTCTTCCCTAGCGGGAGAAGTGGATACGCAGTATTTT. This encodes CASSSSSLAGEVDTQYF.

This clonotype came up many times. The rearrangement joins TRBV7-6 to TRBJ2-5; D unclear. Germline V gives CDR1 SGHVS, CDR2 FNYEAQ. There are 14 residues in the CDR3. V lost 2 bases and J lost 0, with 7 bases in between. CDR3 sequence reads: CASSLFGYQETQYF. In nucleotides, the CDR3 is TGTGCCAGCAGCTTATTCGGGTACCAAGAGACCCAGTACTTC.

This clonotype was detected many times. The chain combines TRBV2 with TRBJ2-3, with 8 bases matching TRBD1. This CDR3 spans 16 amino acids. Trimming at V came to 2 bases and at J to 4 bases, leaving 8 bases not matched to a gene. Germline V gene lookup returns CDR1 SNHLY and CDR2 FYNNEI. The CDR3 reads CASSERTGSAADTQYF. The CDR3 bases are TGTGCCAGCAGTGAAAGGACAGGGAGTGCCGCAGATACGCAGTATTTT.

Ten or more counts support this clonotype. This sequence joins TRBV6-2 or TRBV6-3 and TRBJ2-7; D remains ambiguous. Germline V gene sequence: CDR1 MNHEY, CDR2 SVGEGT. V was clipped by 2 bases and J by 4 bases, with 9 bases between them. The CDR3 is 13 residues long. CDR3 sequence reads: CASSYNRVYEQYV. DNA of the CDR3: TGTGCCAGCAGTTACAACCGAGTATACGAGCAGTACGTC.

This rearrangement joins TRBV9 to TRBJ1-1; D not certain. Germline V gene lookup returns CDR1 SGDLS and CDR2 YYNGEE. This CDR3 has 12 amino acids. The V and J ends lost 4 bases and 0 bases respectively, with 4 bases between them. The CDR3 loop reads CASSKVNTEAFF. The CDR3 nucleotides read TGTGCCAGCAGCAAAGTGAACACTGAAGCTTTCTTT.

This clonotype has a count of ten or more. The V and J genes are TRBV12-3 or TRBV12-4 and TRBJ2-3; D gene uncertain. Between the trimmed V and J ends, which lost 3 bases and 3 bases, there was a span of 4 bases. The CDR3 totals 12 residues. The DNA of the CDR3 is TGTGCCAGCAGTTTCTTTACAGATACGCAGTATTTT. Translated, it gives CASSFFTDTQYF.

This clonotype has more than one count but fewer than ten. The rearrangement uses TRBV5-4 and TRBJ1-4; 7 bases map to TRBD1. This CDR3 region has 16 residues. With V trimmed by 0 bases and J by 4 bases, 6 bases remained unmatched. Germline V CDR1 and CDR2: SGHNT, YYREEE (reference sequence). CDR3 amino acids: CASSLGHGTVNEKLFF. For the CDR3, the DNA is TGTGCCAGCAGCTTGGGGCACGGGACAGTTAATGAAAAACTGTTTTTT.

In this sample, this clonotype turned up many times. The V and J genes are TRBV20-1 and TRBJ2-7; TRBD2 matches 10 bases. The CDR3 runs to 15 residues. Germline lookup yields CDR1 DFQATT and CDR2 SNEGSKA (reference sequence). V gave up 6 bases and J gave up 2 bases; unmatched junction bases: 10. The CDR3 DNA sequence: TGCAGTGCAACCTCCCTAGCGGGAGATCCCTACGAGCAGTACGTC. Translation: CSATSLAGDPYEQYV.

This clonotype was seen many times. V is TRBV19 and J is TRBJ2-7; D is uncertain. The CDR3 totals 14 residues. Germline values: CDR1 LNHDA, CDR2 SQIVND (reference sequence). V lost 10 bases and J lost 2, with 18 bases in between. CDR3 DNA: TGTGCCACAAACACGGGCAGGCAGCCCTACGAGCAGTACGTC. Protein sequence: CATNTGRQPYEQYV.

This clonotype turned up a few times. The V gene is TRBV27, the J gene TRBJ2-1; tentatively, D is TRBD1 (6 bases). The V gene lost 2 bases and the J gene lost 5 bases, with 10 bases spanning the gap. CDR3 length equals 14 residues. Germline V gene lookup returns CDR1 MNHEY and CDR2 SMNVEV (reference sequence). CDR3 coding DNA: TGTGCCAGCAGTTTACGGGACACAAACAATGAGCAGTTCTTC. Translating it yields CASSLRDTNNEQFF.

Ten or more counts support this clonotype. The chain has TRBV6-2 or TRBV6-3 and TRBJ2-7; TRBD1 matches at 9 bases. The V gene's germline CDR1 is MNHEY and CDR2 SVGEGT. V shed 0 bases and J 3 bases; nucleotides not matched to a gene: 0. This CDR3 has 14 amino acids. The CDR3 is CASSYSTGGYEQYV. The CDR3 bases are TGTGCCAGCAGTTACTCGACAGGGGGCTACGAGCAGTACGTC.

This clonotype was seen many times. The rearrangement links TRBV3-1 to TRBJ2-5; D may correspond to TRBD1 or TRBD2 (5 bases each). Trimming cost V 4 bases and J 5 bases, with 14 bases left between them. The CDR3 loop spans 14 amino acids. Germline V gene sequence: CDR1 LGHDT, CDR2 YNNKEL (reference sequence). The CDR3 region is CASSLTGPRETQYF. For the CDR3, the DNA is TGTGCCAGCAGCCTCACGGGACCGCGCGAGACCCAGTACTTC.

The chain links TRBV20-1 to TRBJ2-1, with a possible D match to TRBD2 (5 bases). The germline CDR1 and CDR2 sequences are DFQATT and SNEGSKA (reference sequence). The CDR3 runs 13 residues. V gave up 2 bases and J gave up 7 bases, with 12 bases separating them. CDR3: CSARTSRGNEQFF. The CDR3 DNA is TGCAGTGCTAGAACGAGTAGAGGGAATGAGCAGTTCTTC.

This clonotype showed up many times. V is TRBV6-5 and J is TRBJ2-3, with a tentative D call TRBD2 (6 bases). Trimming took 8 bases from V and 6 from J, leaving 9 bases between them. This CDR3 region has 11 residues. Germline CDR1 reads MNHEY; CDR2 reads SVGAGI. The CDR3 reads CASRLADTQYF. The CDR3 DNA reads as TGTGCCAGCCGGCTAGCGGATACGCAGTATTTT.

Ten or more counts support this clonotype. V gene TRBV20-1 combines with J gene TRBJ2-1, with D hard to call. Trimming removed 6 bases from V and 1 base from J, with 4 bases in between. There are 11 residues in the CDR3. Germline V gives CDR1 DFQATT, CDR2 SNEGSKA (reference sequence). Here the CDR3 reads CSAFSYNEQFF. DNA for the CDR3: TGCAGTGCCTTTTCCTACAATGAGCAGTTCTTC.

This clonotype showed up many times. In nucleotides, the CDR3 is TGTGCCACTCCAGAAGCCGGACCTGGACAGGGGCTCTATGGCTACACCTTC. It specifies CATPEAGPGQGLYGYTF. The chain has TRBV10-3 and TRBJ1-2; 9 bases align to TRBD1. CDR3 length: 17 residues. The V and J ends lost 10 bases and 4 bases, in that order; junction bases with no gene match: 19. Germline V gives CDR1 ENHRY, CDR2 SYGVKD.

This clonotype appeared many times. The chain uses TRBV20-1 and TRBJ2-2; no firm D call. Germline values: CDR1 DFQATT, CDR2 SNEGSKA (reference sequence). Trimming took off 0 bases at V and 2 bases at J, with 19 bases between the two ends. The CDR3 spans 18 residues. The CDR3 region is CSARDPGPAVTNTGELFF. In DNA form, the CDR3 reads TGCAGTGCTAGAGACCCGGGCCCGGCCGTTACCAACACCGGGGAGCTGTTTTTT.

This clonotype was observed many times. V gene TRBV28 combines with J gene TRBJ2-1, with TRBD2 as a possible D gene (5 bases). The CDR3 has 16 residues. V shed 2 bases and J shed 7 bases, with 18 bases lying between them. CDR1 is MDHEN and CDR2 is SYDVKM in the germline V gene. The chain's CDR3 is CASSLGGPVKTNEQFF. DNA for the CDR3: TGTGCCAGCAGTTTAGGCGGGCCGGTAAAAACGAATGAGCAGTTCTTC.

This clonotype was detected many times. The gene calls are TRBV6-5 and TRBJ1-1; the D is unclear. V lost 2 bases, J lost 1 base, and 5 bases lay in between. The CDR3 runs to 13 residues. Germline assignment: CDR1 MNHEY and CDR2 SVGAGI. Here the CDR3 DNA reads TGTGCCAGCAGTTACGGCGGGAACACTGAAGCTTTCTTT. As protein: CASSYGGNTEAFF.

The chain links TRBV19 to TRBJ2-5; D is perhaps TRBD1 (6 bases). V was shortened by 6 bases and J by 4 bases, with 12 bases between the two germline ends. CDR1 is LNHDA, CDR2 SQIVND, per germline (reference sequence). The CDR3 contains 13 residues. Here the CDR3 reads CASSDRGGETQYF. The CDR3 region has the DNA TGTGCCAGTAGCGATCGAGGGGGAGAGACCCAGTACTTC. The complete variable domain, with remaining parts taken from reference TRBV19 and TRBJ2-5, reads DGGITQSPKYLFRKEGQNVTLSCEQNLNHDAMYWYRQDPGQGLRLIYYSQIVNDFQKGDIAEGYSVSREKKESFPLTVTSAQKNPTAFYLCASSDRGGETQYFGPGTRLLVL.

This clonotype was recorded at least ten times. The chain uses TRBV19 and TRBJ2-2; 11 bases are shared with TRBD2. The length of the CDR3 is 17 residues. J gave up 1 base and V 5 bases, and 6 bases lay outside the gene matches. Germline lookup yields CDR1 LNHDA and CDR2 SQIVND (reference sequence). Here the CDR3 reads CASSGLGLAENTGELFF. The CDR3 bases are TGTGCCAGTAGTGGACTGGGACTAGCGGAGAACACCGGGGAGCTGTTTTTT.